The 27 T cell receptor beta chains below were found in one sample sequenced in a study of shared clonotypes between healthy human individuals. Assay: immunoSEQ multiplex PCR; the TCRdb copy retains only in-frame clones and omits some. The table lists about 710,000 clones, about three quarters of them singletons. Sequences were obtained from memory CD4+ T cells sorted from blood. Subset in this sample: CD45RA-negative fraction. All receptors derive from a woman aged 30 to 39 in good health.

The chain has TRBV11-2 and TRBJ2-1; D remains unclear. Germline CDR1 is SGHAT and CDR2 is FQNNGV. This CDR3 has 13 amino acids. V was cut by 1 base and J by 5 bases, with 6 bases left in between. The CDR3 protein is CASSLGLHNEQFF. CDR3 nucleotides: TGTGCCAGCAGCTTAGGATTGCACAATGAGCAGTTCTTC.

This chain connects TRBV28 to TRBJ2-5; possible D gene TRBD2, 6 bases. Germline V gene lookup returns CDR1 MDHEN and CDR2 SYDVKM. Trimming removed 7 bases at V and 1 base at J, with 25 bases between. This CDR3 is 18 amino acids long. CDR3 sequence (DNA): TGTGCCAGCACCCTACCGGATGGGGGAGGTGGGGGCCAAGAGACCCAGTACTTC. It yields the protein CASTLPDGGGGGQETQYF.

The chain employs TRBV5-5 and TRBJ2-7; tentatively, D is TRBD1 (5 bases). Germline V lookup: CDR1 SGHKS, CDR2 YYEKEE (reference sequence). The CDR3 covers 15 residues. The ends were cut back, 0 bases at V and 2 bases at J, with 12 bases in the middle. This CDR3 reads CASSLERGRAYEQYF. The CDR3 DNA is TGTGCCAGCAGCTTGGAAAGGGGTCGGGCCTACGAGCAGTACTTC.

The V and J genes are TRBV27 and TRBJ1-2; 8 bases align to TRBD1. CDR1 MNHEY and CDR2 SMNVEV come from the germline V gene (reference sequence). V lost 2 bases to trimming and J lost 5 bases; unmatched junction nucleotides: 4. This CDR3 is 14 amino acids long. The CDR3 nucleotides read TGTGCCAGCAGTTTAGCGGGACAGGTTTATGGCTACACCTTC. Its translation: CASSLAGQVYGYTF.

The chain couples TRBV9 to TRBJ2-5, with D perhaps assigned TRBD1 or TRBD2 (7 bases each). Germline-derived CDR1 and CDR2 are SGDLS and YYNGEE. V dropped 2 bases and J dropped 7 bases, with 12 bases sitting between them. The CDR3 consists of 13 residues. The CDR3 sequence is CASSVVRGGTQYF. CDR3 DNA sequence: TGTGCCAGCAGCGTGGTCAGGGGGGGGACCCAGTACTTC.

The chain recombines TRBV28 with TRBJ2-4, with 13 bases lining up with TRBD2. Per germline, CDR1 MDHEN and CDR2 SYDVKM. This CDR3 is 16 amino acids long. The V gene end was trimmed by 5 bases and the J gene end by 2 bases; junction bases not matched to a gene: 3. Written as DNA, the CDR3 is TGTGCCAGCAGTCCGACTAGCGGGGGGACCAAAAACATTCAGTACTTC. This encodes CASSPTSGGTKNIQYF.

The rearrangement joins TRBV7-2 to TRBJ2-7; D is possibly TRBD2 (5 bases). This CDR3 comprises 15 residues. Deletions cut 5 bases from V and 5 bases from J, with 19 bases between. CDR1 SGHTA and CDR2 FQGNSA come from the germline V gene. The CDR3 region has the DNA TGTGCCAGCAGCCCCCGGGGAGCAGCCTTCGACGAGCAGTACTTC. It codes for CASSPRGAAFDEQYF.

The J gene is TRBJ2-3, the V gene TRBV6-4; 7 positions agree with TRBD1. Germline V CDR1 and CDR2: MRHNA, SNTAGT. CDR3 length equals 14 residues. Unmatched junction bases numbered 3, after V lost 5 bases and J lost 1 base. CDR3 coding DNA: TGTGCCAGCAGTATAGGACAGGGCACAGATACGCAGTATTTT. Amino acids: CASSIGQGTDTQYF.

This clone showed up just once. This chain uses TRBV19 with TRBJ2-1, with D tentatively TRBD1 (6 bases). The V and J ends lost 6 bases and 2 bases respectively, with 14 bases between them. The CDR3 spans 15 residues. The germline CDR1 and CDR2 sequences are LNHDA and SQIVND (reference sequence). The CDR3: CASSLLGGTYNEQFF. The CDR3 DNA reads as TGTGCCAGTAGCCTCCTAGGGGGAACCTACAATGAGCAGTTCTTC. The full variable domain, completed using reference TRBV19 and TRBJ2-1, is DGGITQSPKYLFRKEGQNVTLSCEQNLNHDAMYWYRQDPGQGLRLIYYSQIVNDFQKGDIAEGYSVSREKKESFPLTVTSAQKNPTAFYLCASSLLGGTYNEQFFGPGTRLTVL.

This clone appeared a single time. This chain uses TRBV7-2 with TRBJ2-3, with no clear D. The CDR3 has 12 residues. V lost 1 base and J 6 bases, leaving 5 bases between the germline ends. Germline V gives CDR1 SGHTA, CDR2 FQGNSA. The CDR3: CASSLDRDTQYF. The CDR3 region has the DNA TGTGCCAGCAGCTTAGATAGGGATACGCAGTATTTT.

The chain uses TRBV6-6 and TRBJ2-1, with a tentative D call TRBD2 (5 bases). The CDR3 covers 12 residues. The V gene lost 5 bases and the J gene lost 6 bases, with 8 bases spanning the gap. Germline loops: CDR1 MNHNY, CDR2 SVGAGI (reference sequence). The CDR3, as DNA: TGTGCCAGCAGTGGAGGAGGCAATGAGCAGTTCTTC. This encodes CASSGGGNEQFF.

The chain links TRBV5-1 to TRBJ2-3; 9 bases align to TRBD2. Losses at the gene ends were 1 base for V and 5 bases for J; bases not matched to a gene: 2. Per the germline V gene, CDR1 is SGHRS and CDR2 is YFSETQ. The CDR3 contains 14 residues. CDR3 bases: TGCGCCAGCAGCTTGACTAGCGGGTTAGATACGCAGTATTTT. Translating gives CASSLTSGLDTQYF.

The DNA for the CDR3 is TGTGCCAGCAGTTACTCCCTCGGACGGATAGACTACGAGCAGTACTTC. This encodes CASSYSLGRIDYEQYF. The chain links TRBV6-5 to TRBJ2-7; unclear D gene. Germline V CDR1 and CDR2: MNHEY, SVGAGI. V dropped 0 bases and J dropped 3 bases, with 15 bases sitting between them. This CDR3 is built from 16 residues.

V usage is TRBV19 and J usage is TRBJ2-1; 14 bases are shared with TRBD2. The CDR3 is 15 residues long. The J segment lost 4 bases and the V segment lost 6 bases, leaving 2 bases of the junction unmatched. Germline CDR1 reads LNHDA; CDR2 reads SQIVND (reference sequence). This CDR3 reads CASSGLAGGYNEQFF. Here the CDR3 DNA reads TGTGCCAGTAGCGGACTAGCGGGAGGTTACAATGAGCAGTTCTTC.

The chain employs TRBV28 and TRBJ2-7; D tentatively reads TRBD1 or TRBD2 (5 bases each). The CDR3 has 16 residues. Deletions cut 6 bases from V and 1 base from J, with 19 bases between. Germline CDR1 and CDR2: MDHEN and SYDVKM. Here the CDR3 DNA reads TGTGCCAGCAGGCAGACCTGGGGACCCAAATCCTACGAGCAGTACTTC. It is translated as CASRQTWGPKSYEQYF.

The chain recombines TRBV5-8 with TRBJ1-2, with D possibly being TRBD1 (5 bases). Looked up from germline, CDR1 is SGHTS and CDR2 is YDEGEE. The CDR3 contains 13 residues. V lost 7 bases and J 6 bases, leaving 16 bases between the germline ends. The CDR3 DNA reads TGTGCCAGCTCGATATGGGGGTCTAATGGCTACACCTTC. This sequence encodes CASSIWGSNGYTF.

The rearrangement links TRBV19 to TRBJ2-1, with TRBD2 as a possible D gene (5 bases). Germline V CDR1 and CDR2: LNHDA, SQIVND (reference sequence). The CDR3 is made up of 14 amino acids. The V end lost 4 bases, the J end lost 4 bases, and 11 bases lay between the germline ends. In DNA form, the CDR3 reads TGTGCCAGTAGTACCGGGGAAGGATACAATGAGCAGTTCTTC. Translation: CASSTGEGYNEQFF.

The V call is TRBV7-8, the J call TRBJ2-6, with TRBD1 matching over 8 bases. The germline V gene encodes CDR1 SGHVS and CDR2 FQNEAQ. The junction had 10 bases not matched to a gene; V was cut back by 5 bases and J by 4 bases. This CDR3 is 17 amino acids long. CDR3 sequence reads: CASSPRTGQVGANVLTF. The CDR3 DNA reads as TGTGCCAGCAGCCCCCGGACAGGGCAAGTAGGGGCCAACGTCCTGACTTTC. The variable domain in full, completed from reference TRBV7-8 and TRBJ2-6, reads GAGVSQSPRYKVAKRGQDVALRCDPISGHVSLFWYQQALGQGPEFLTYFQNEAQLDKSGLPSDRFFAERPEGSVSTLKIQRTQQEDSAVYLCASSPRTGQVGANVLTFGAGSRLTVL.

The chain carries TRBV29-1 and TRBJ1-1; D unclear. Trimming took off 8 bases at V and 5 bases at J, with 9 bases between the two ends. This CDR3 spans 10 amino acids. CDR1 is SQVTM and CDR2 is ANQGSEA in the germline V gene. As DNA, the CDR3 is TGCAGCTCCGATCGGACTGAAGCTTTCTTT. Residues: CSSDRTEAFF.

CDR3 protein: CASSLASQNSYEQYF. CDR3 nucleotide sequence: TGTGCCAGCAGCTTAGCAAGTCAGAACTCCTACGAGCAGTACTTC. This chain joins TRBV7-2 and TRBJ2-7; D is ambiguous. V was pared by 0 bases and J by 0 bases, with 9 bases between. Germline CDR1 is SGHTA and CDR2 is FQGNSA. CDR3 length: 15 amino acids.

CDR3 nucleotide sequence: TGTGCCAGCAGCCTGGGACAGGGGCCGTATGGAAACACCATATATTTT. Its protein product is CASSLGQGPYGNTIYF. The chain is built from TRBV28 and TRBJ1-3, with 10 bases aligning to TRBD1. Germline V CDR1 and CDR2: MDHEN, SYDVKM. V shed 6 bases and J 3 bases; nucleotides not matched to a gene: 8. The CDR3 has 16 amino acids.

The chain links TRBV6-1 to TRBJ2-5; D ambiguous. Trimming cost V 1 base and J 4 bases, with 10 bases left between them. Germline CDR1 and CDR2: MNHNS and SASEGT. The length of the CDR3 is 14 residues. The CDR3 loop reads CASSEGPLGETQYF. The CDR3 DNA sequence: TGTGCCAGCAGTGAAGGCCCGTTGGGAGAGACCCAGTACTTC.

The CDR3 spells CASSIWNSGRGGETQYF. Here the CDR3 DNA reads TGTGCCAGTAGTATATGGAATAGCGGGAGAGGTGGAGAGACCCAGTACTTC. V is TRBV19 and J is TRBJ2-5; TRBD2 agrees at 9 bases. The CDR3 consists of 17 residues. Trimming at V came to 2 bases and at J to 4 bases, leaving 11 bases not matched to a gene. Germline values: CDR1 LNHDA, CDR2 SQIVND (reference sequence).

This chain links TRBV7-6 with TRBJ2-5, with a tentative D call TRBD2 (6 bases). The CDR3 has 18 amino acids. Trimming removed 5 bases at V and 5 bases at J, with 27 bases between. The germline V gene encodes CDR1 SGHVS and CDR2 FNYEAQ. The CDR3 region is CASSPYTRGSTKAETQYF. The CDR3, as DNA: TGTGCCAGCAGCCCATACACCCGGGGGAGCACGAAAGCGGAGACCCAGTACTTC.

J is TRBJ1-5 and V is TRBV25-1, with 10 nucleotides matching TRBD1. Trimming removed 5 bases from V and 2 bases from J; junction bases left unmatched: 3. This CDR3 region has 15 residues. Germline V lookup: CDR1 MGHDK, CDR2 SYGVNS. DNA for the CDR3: TGTGCCAGCAGTAAAGGACAGGGGGGCAATCAGCCCCAGCATTTT. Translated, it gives CASSKGQGGNQPQHF.

This chain's CDR3 is CASIELQGSNTGELFF. CDR3 sequence (DNA): TGTGCCAGCATCGAACTTCAGGGGTCGAACACCGGGGAGCTGTTTTTT. The chain joins TRBV28 to TRBJ2-2, with a tentative D call TRBD1 (6 bases). The length of the CDR3 is 16 residues. Germline V gene sequence: CDR1 MDHEN, CDR2 SYDVKM. V was trimmed by 7 bases and J by 0 bases, leaving 15 bases between them.

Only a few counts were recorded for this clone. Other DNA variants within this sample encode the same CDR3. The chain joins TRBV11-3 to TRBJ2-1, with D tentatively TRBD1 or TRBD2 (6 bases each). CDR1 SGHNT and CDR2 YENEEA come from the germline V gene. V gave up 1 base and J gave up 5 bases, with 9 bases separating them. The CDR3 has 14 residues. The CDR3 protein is CASSLVGGNNEQFF. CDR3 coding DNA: TGTGCCAGCAGCTTAGTAGGGGGGAACAATGAGCAGTTCTTC. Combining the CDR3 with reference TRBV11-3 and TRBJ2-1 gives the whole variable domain EAGVVQSPRYKIIEKKQPVAFWCNPISGHNTLYWYLQNLGQGPELLIRYENEEAVDDSQLPKDRFSAERLKGVDSTLKIQPAELGDSAVYLCASSLVGGNNEQFFGPGTRLTVL.